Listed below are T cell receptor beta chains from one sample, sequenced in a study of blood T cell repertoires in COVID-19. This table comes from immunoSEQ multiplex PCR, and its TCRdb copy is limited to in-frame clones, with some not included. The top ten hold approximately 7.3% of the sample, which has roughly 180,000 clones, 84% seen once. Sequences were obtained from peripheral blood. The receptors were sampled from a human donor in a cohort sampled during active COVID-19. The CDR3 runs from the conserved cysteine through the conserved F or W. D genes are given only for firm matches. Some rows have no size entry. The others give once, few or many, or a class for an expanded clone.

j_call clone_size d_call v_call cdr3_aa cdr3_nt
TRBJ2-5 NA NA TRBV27 CASSLFRQTQETQYF TGTGCCAGCAGTTTATTTCGACAGACCCAAGAGACCCAGTACTTC
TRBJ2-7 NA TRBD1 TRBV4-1 CASSLRRTGVTYEQYF TGCGCCAGCAGCCTCCGAAGGACAGGGGTTACGTACGAGCAGTACTTC
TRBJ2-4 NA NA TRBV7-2 CASSFTGVGDIQYF TGTGCCAGCAGCTTCACGGGGGTTGGAGACATTCAGTACTTC
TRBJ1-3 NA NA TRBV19 CASSLTVSSGNTIYF TGTGCCAGTAGCCTGACAGTATCCTCTGGAAACACCATATATTTT
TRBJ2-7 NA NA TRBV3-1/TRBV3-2 CASSHSGREQYF TGTGCCAGCAGCCACAGCGGGCGCGAGCAGTACTTC
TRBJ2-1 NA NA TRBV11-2 CASSPPGLSHSYNEQFF TGTGCCAGCAGCCCCCCCGGACTGAGCCACTCCTACAATGAGCAGTTCTTC
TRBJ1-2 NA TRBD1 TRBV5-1 CASSFGTDRNYGYTF TGCGCCAGCAGCTTTGGGACGGACAGGAACTATGGCTACACCTTC
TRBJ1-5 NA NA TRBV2 CASMGSNQPQHF TGTGCCAGCATGGGCAGCAATCAGCCCCAGCATTTT
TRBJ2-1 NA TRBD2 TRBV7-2 CASSLAGGPYNEQFF TGTGCCAGCAGCTTAGCGGGAGGGCCCTACAATGAGCAGTTCTTC
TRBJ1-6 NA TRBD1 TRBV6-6 CASSYPGQGVNSPLHF TGTGCCAGCAGTTACCCCGGACAGGGCGTTAATTCACCCCTCCACTTT
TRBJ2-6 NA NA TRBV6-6 CASSRTELSANVLTF TGTGCCAGCAGCCGAACAGAGCTCTCAGCCAACGTCCTGACTTTC
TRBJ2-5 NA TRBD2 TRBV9 CASSVEVGGARETQYF TGTGCCAGCAGCGTAGAAGTCGGGGGGGCCCGGGAGACCCAGTACTTC
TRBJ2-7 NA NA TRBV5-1 CASSLAGDEYSYEQYF TGCGCCAGCAGCTTGGCAGGGGACGAGTACTCCTACGAGCAGTACTTC
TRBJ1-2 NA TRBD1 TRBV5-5 CASSLGQGTYGYTF TGTGCCAGCAGCTTGGGACAGGGGACCTATGGCTACACCTTC
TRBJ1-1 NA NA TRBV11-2 CASSLDLTGYTEAFF TGTGCCAGCAGCTTAGATTTAACAGGGTACACTGAAGCTTTCTTT
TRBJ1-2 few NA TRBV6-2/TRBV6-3 CASSPWEGSMVYGYTF TGTGCCAGCAGCCCTTGGGAGGGATCGATGGTCTATGGCTACACCTTC
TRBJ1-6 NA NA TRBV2 CASSELLGVNSPLHF TGTGCCAGCAGTGAATTATTGGGAGTTAATTCACCCCTCCACTTT
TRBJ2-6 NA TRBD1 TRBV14 CASSRDRGSGANVLTF TGTGCCAGCAGCCGGGACAGGGGATCTGGGGCCAACGTCCTGACTTTC
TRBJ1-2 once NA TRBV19 CASRSVEGLGYGYTF TGTGCCAGTAGGTCAGTGGAGGGTTTGGGGTATGGCTACACCTTC
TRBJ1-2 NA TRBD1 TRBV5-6 CASRRTGEGSYTF TGTGCCAGCAGGCGGACAGGCGAGGGGAGCTACACCTTC
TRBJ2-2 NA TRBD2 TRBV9 CASSVAGVNTGELFF TGTGCCAGCAGCGTCGCGGGGGTTAACACCGGGGAGCTGTTTTTT